This T cell receptor (beta chain) was retrieved from a study of a mutant IDH1 vaccine in newly diagnosed glioma. Study summary: Males made up roughly 62% and females 37.5% of treated patients, whose mean age was around 40 years. Patients arrived already treated with radiotherapy, temozolomide, or both, most having had both. Participants attended visit V12, the safety follow-up, at week 35, and then attended visit V13 at week 47.

A remark on this clone: Antigen unknown.

Germline trimming cut 3 bases from V and 3 bases from J; bases unmatched to any gene: 11. The CDR3 runs 17 residues. Germline CDR1 LNHDA, CDR2 SQIVND (reference sequence). Libraries were prepared by immunoSEQ multiplex PCR; TCRdb keeps only in-frame clonotypes and omits some of them. Here the sample spans about 41,000 clones, 80% to 90% being singletons. Time point indicated: week 35, safety follow-up. Alongside topical imiquimod, each dose of vaccine comprised 300 ug of mutant IDH1 20-mer peptide. Eight vaccine doses were administered to patients at weeks 1, 3, 5, 7, 11, 15, 19 and 23. V is TRBV19 and J is TRBJ2-1, with 7 bases fitting TRBD2. This TCR derives from a middle-aged man with glioma. The material was PBMCs, obtained from a glioma patient whose treatment included an IDH1 peptide vaccine. This CDR3 is CASSMGLGGSHYNEQFF. CDR3 nucleotide sequence: TGTGCCAGTAGTATGGGATTGGGCGGGAGCCACTACAATGAGCAGTTCTTC.